A selection of T cell receptor beta chains follows, all from one sample in a study of radiotherapy plus CTLA-4 blockade in lung cancer. Using immunoSEQ multiplex PCR, the repertoire was profiled, and TCRdb retains in-frame clones only, with some absent. The repertoire consists of 65,000 to 85,000 clones, with approximately 76% occurring once and the leading ten covering approximately 15%. The material sequenced was peripheral blood, taken from a patient treated with radiotherapy plus ipilimumab. The receptors were sampled from a human donor with non-small cell lung cancer whose response to radiotherapy plus ipilimumab could not be evaluated. Some clones in this sample may be carry-over from other donors' samples. Each CDR3 is given with its conserved first and last residue. Clone size, where shown, is once, few, many, or a class for clones that have expanded.

v_call,clone_size,cdr3_aa
TRBV6-6,NA,CASSYLAGDYNEQFF
TRBV2,NA,CASSTIPGSNEQFF
TRBV19,NA,CASSAAGDRASYEQYF
TRBV28,NA,CASSLRQGTEAFF
TRBV4-2,NA,CASRGVAGGPDTGELFF
TRBV4-1,NA,CASSQDLGQGAGEQYF
TRBV30,NA,CAWTIGPSGNTIYF
TRBV4-1,few,CASSQKGVWNTIYF
TRBV29-1,NA,CSVATGPWETQYF
TRBV28,NA,CASSFRSYEQYF
TRBV28,NA,CASSWGTGRRNEQFF
TRBV10-3,NA,CAISPGQGVTGELFF
TRBV2,NA,CASSPGTGTTFF
TRBV5-5,NA,CASSYGQNYGYTF
TRBV7-9,NA,CASSFPSGGDGDTQYF
TRBV7-9,NA,CASSLGLEETQYF
TRBV7-6,NA,CASSRSTGGAGELFF
TRBV6-1,NA,CASRPLGGETQYF
TRBV7-9,NA,CASSFARQETQYF
TRBV27,NA,CASSPLDTNSYEQYF
TRBV27,NA,CASSWASGFRKTQYF
TRBV7-9,NA,CASSSTGRSPEAFF
TRBV19,NA,CATAILGASGGPTDTQYF
TRBV29-1,NA,CSVDLDPGGYTF
TRBV5-4,once,CASSLAPRGGDEQYF
TRBV6-5,NA,CASSVHRETEAFF
TRBV19,few,CASTIDRSYGYTF
TRBV18,NA,CASSPRQGNEKLFF
TRBV28,NA,CASSLISYEQYF
TRBV5-6,NA,CASSSYPGTAVAGANVLTF
TRBV27,NA,CASSLLEYNSPLHF
TRBV5-1,NA,CASSPGAEVIRNTIYF
TRBV5-8,few,CASSFRTGNQPQHF
TRBV2,NA,CASSEDGAVGGTEAFF
TRBV6-5,once,CASSQGWFYNEQFF
TRBV7-8,NA,CASSSRQGNYEQYF
TRBV6-1,NA,CASSERQGPTDTQYF
TRBV19,NA,CASKDSYNSPLHF
TRBV29-1,NA,CSVGGSQETQYF
TRBV11-2,NA,CASSFGTSDYYEQYF
TRBV2,NA,CASRPGTSGGNEQFF
TRBV6-1,NA,CASRPGQGAGYGYTF
TRBV6-1,NA,CASSHRRDTQYF
TRBV5-4,NA,CASSLSTGRTDTQYF
TRBV20-1,few,CGGATGNTIYF